The table lists the clone carrying this T cell receptor beta chain with a few counts. These data are taken from a study of blood T cell repertoires in COVID-19. The protocol was immunoSEQ multiplex PCR, while the TCRdb copy is restricted to in-frame clones and leaves out a portion. The table has 330,000 or so clones, roughly 89% seen once. Germline V CDR1 and CDR2: DFQATT, SNEGSKA (reference sequence). The V end was cut by 3 bases, the J end by 3 bases, with 11 bases between. The CDR3 runs 13 residues. The material sequenced was peripheral blood. The genes are TRBV20-1 and TRBJ1-2; D ambiguous. This clonotype originated in a woman between 55 and 75 years old with COVID-19, enrolled during active disease. In DNA form, the CDR3 reads TGCAGTGCTAGTACGTCCGGGGACTATGGCTACACCTTC. It specifies CSASTSGDYGYTF.